This T cell receptor beta chain was retrieved from a study of blood T cell repertoires in COVID-19. Study in general: The United States, Italy and Spain supplied acute and convalescent COVID-19 samples.

CDR1 and CDR2 from the germline V gene are LGHDT and YNNKEL (reference sequence). Trimming took off 1 base at V and 5 bases at J, with 9 bases between the two ends. There are 14 residues in the CDR3. Only in-frame clones appear in the TCRdb table, and some are missing; sequencing was by immunoSEQ multiplex PCR. The profile shows approximately 220,000 clones, around 84% of them singletons. Before being deemed recovered, Cohort 3 donors had two negative PCRs, clearance, or symptom resolution. This TCR came from a man aged 35 to 55 who had recovered from COVID-19. The chain uses TRBV3-1 (or the pseudogene TRBV3-2) and TRBJ2-1; tentative D call: TRBD2 (5 bases). Sequenced: PBMCs or T cells enriched from blood (not recorded which). The CDR3 loop reads CASSQAIGNNEQFF. CDR3 nucleotides: TGTGCCAGCAGCCAAGCAATCGGGAACAATGAGCAGTTCTTC.